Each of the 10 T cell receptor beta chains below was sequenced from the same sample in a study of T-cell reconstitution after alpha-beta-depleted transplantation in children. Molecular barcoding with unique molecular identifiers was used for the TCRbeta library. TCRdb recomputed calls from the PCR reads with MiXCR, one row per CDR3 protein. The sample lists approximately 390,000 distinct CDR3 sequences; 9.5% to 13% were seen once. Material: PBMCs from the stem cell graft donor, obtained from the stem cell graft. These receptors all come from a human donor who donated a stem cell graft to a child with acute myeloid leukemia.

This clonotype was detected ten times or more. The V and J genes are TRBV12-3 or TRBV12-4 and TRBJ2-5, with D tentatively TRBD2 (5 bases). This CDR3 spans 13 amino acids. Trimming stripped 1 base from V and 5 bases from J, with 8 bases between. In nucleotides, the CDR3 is TGTGCCAGCAGTTTAGGATGGGAGGAGACCCAGTACTTC. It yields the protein CASSLGWEETQYF.

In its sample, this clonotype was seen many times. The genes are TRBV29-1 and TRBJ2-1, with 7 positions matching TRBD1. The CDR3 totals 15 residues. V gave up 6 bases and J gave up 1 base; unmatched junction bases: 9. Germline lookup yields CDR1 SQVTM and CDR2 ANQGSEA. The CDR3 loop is CSVTEQGKSYNEQFF. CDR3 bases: TGCAGCGTAACGGAACAGGGGAAATCCTACAATGAGCAGTTCTTC.

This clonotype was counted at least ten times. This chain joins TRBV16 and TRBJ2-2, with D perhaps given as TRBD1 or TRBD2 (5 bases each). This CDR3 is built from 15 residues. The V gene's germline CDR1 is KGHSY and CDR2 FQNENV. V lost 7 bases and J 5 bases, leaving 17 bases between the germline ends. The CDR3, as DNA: TGTGCCAGCACCTCTGGGACGGTTGGGACCGGGGAGCTGTTTTTT. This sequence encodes CASTSGTVGTGELFF.

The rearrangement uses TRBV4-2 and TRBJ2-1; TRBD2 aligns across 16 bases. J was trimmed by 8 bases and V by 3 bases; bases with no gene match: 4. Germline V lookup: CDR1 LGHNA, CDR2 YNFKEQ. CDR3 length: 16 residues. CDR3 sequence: CASSHGTSGGADEQFF. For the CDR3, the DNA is TGTGCCAGCAGCCACGGGACTAGCGGGGGGGCGGATGAGCAGTTCTTC.

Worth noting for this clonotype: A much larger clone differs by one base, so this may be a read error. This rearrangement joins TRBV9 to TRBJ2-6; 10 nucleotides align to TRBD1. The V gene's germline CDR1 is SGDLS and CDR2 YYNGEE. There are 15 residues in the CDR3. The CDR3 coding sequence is TGTGCCAGCAGGGGACAGGGGTCCGGGGCCAACGGCCTGACTTTC. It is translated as CASRGQGSGANGLTF.

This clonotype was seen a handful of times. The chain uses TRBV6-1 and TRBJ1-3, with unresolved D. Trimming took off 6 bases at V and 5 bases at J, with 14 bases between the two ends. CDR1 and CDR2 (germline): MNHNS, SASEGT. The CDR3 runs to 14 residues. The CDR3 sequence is CASSPHQARNTIYF. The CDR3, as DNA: TGTGCCAGCAGCCCCCACCAGGCCCGAAACACCATATATTTT.

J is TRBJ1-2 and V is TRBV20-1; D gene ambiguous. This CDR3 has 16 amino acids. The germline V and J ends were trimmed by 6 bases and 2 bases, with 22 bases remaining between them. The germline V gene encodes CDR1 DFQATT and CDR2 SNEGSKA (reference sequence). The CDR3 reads CSAQPGESLINYGYTF. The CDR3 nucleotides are TGCAGTGCCCAGCCCGGGGAGTCCCTCATAAACTATGGCTACACCTTC.

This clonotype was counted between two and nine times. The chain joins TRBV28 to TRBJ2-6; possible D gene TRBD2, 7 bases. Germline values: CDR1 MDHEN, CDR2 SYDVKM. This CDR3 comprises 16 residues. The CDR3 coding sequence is TGTGCGGGGGGGCCAGGCACAAACTCTGGGGCCAACGTCCTGACTTTC. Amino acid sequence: CAGGPGTNSGANVLTF.

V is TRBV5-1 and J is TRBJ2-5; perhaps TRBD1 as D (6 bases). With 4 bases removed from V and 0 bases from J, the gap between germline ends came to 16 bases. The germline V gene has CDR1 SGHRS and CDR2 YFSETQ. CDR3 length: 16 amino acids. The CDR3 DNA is TGCGCCAGCAGCAAAAGGGACACGGGATACCAAGAGACCCAGTACTTC. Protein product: CASSKRDTGYQETQYF.

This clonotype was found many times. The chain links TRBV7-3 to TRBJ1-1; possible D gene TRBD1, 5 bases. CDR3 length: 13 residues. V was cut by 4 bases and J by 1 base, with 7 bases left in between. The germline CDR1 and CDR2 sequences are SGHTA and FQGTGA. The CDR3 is CASSWGGNTEAFF. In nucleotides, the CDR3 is TGTGCCAGCAGCTGGGGGGGGAACACTGAAGCTTTCTTT.